This paragraph reports one T cell receptor beta chain. The antigen is not known. The sample comes from a study of shared clonotypes between healthy human individuals. Execution of the assay was at deep level. Every immunoSEQ plate was one replicate of a subset's evenly spread DNA. The repertoire was sequenced with immunoSEQ multiplex PCR; TCRdb's copy has only in-frame clones and lacks some. This repertoire shows approximately 620,000 clones, 97% found once; its top ten account for roughly 0.05%. Findings of the study overall: Memory subsets had estimated richness that was generally smaller than that of naive subsets.

Germline-derived CDR1 and CDR2 are LNHNV and YYDKDF (reference sequence). With 2 bases removed from V and 6 bases from J, the gap between germline ends came to 14 bases. The CDR3 contains 14 residues. The sample comprised naive CD4+ T cells sorted from blood. Described subset: CD45RA+ positively selected. The rearrangement links TRBV15 to TRBJ2-7; a weak D match, TRBD2 (5 bases). The receptor was derived from a woman under 40 in good health. The CDR3 nucleotides are TGTGCCACCAGCAGAACCCCGAACAGCGGCGAGCAGTACTTC. The encoded protein is CATSRTPNSGEQYF.